This is a list of T cell receptor beta chains from one sample in a study of cytomegalovirus exposure and HLA in healthy donors. The table came from immunoSEQ multiplex PCR; TCRdb's copy has only in-frame clones and leaves some out. The sample lists 100,000 to 150,000 clones, over 70% seen once, with 1.2% in the top ten. The material sequenced was PBMCs. Receptors originate from a female donor in good health and CMV-seronegative. CDR3s include the opening cysteine and the closing phenylalanine or tryptophan. A D gene is named only where the DNA matches it firmly. Only some rows state a clone size, as once, few, many or a class for expanded clones.

clone size,V gene,J gene,D gene,CDR3 protein,CDR3 DNA
once,TRBV10-2,TRBJ2-1,TRBD2,CASRSGLAGIYNEQFF,TGCGCCAGCAGATCGGGACTAGCGGGGATCTACAATGAGCAGTTCTTC
.,TRBV7-9,TRBJ2-7,.,CASSNTPGSYEQYF,TGTGCCAGCAGCAACACCCCGGGATCCTACGAGCAGTACTTC
.,TRBV7-9,TRBJ1-1,TRBD1,CASTGTGSNTEAFF,TGTGCCAGCACCGGGACAGGATCTAACACTGAAGCTTTCTTT
.,TRBV18,TRBJ2-5,.,CASSPTRSETQYF,TGTGCCAGCTCACCCACCCGGTCGGAGACCCAGTACTTC
.,TRBV6-1,TRBJ1-3,.,CASSEEPTYGNTIYF,TGTGCCAGCAGTGAAGAGCCCACTTATGGAAACACCATATATTTT
.,TRBV15,TRBJ2-3,.,CATSRVDRDRPDTQYF,TGTGCCACCAGCAGAGTCGACAGAGACAGGCCCGATACGCAGTATTTT
.,TRBV5-1,TRBJ2-1,TRBD1,CASSPWTGSYNEQFF,TGCGCCAGCAGCCCGTGGACAGGGTCCTACAATGAGCAGTTCTTC
.,TRBV2,TRBJ2-7,TRBD1,CASSDPDRVHEQYF,TGTGCCAGCAGTGACCCGGACAGGGTCCACGAGCAGTACTTC
few,TRBV11-3,TRBJ2-7,.,CASSEVNSYEQYF,TGTGCCAGCAGCGAGGTGAACTCCTACGAGCAGTACTTC
.,TRBV2,TRBJ2-1,.,CASSENTRSYNEQFF,TGTGCCAGCAGTGAGAACACAAGATCCTACAATGAGCAGTTCTTC
.,TRBV29-1,TRBJ2-5,TRBD2,CSVRQRDAQETQYF,TGCAGCGTGCGCCAGCGGGACGCCCAAGAGACCCAGTACTTC
.,TRBV28,TRBJ2-7,TRBD1,CASSKSPGQNYEQYF,TGTGCCAGCAGCAAATCCCCGGGACAGAATTACGAGCAGTACTTC
.,TRBV9,TRBJ2-2,TRBD2,CASSARLGLAWGTGELFF,TGTGCCAGCAGCGCGCGCTTAGGACTAGCTTGGGGCACCGGGGAGCTGTTTTTT
.,TRBV7-2,TRBJ2-3,.,CASSLSSREALQYF,TGTGCCAGCAGCTTAAGCTCCAGAGAGGCTTTGCAGTATTTT
.,TRBV7-9,TRBJ2-1,TRBD2,CASSSLAGGGNEQFF,TGTGCCAGCAGCTCCCTAGCGGGAGGGGGGAATGAGCAGTTCTTC
.,TRBV28,TRBJ2-1,TRBD2,CATELAGAGYNEQFF,TGTGCCACCGAACTAGCGGGAGCCGGATACAATGAGCAGTTCTTC
.,TRBV5-1,TRBJ2-3,TRBD2,CASSLFSAGGPGTDTQYF,TGCGCCAGCAGCTTGTTCAGCGCGGGGGGGCCGGGCACAGATACGCAGTATTTT
.,TRBV12-5,TRBJ1-1,.,CASGTGMNTEAFF,TGTGCTAGTGGTACAGGGATGAACACTGAAGCTTTCTTT
.,TRBV4-1,TRBJ1-1,.,CASSQDPVGVGGNAEAFF,TGCGCCAGCAGCCAAGATCCCGTAGGTGTAGGGGGAAACGCTGAAGCTTTCTTT
.,TRBV5-1,TRBJ2-5,TRBD2,CASSLGGGGQETQYF,TGCGCCAGCAGCCTCGGCGGGGGGGGACAAGAGACCCAGTACTTC
.,TRBV5-8,TRBJ2-1,.,CASGPRRRSNEQFF,TGTGCCAGCGGGCCTCGGCGGAGGTCGAATGAGCAGTTCTTC
few,TRBV5-1,TRBJ2-3,.,CASSFYTDTQYF,TGCGCCAGCAGCTTTTACACAGATACGCAGTATTTT
few,TRBV4-1,TRBJ1-5,.,CASSLNQGWDQPQHF,TGCGCCAGCAGCTTGAACCAGGGTTGGGATCAGCCCCAGCATTTT
.,TRBV20-1,TRBJ2-4,.,CSASPKNSQYF,TGCAGTGCTTCCCCCAAAAACAGTCAGTACTTC
once,TRBV9,TRBJ1-2,.,CASSGYREDLLDPSYTF,TGTGCCAGCAGCGGGTACCGGGAGGACCTTCTGGATCCAAGCTACACCTTC
.,TRBV19,TRBJ2-3,TRBD1,CASRDRADTQYF,TGTGCCAGTAGGGACAGGGCCGATACGCAGTATTTT
.,TRBV5-8,TRBJ2-2,TRBD1,CASSLTGQAGGELFF,TGTGCCAGCAGCTTGACAGGACAGGCTGGCGGGGAGCTGTTTTTT
.,TRBV7-3,TRBJ2-7,.,CASSPKHWVSYYYEQYF,TGTGCCAGCAGCCCCAAGCATTGGGTCTCGTACTACTACGAGCAGTACTTC
.,TRBV11-2,TRBJ2-7,.,CASSLGSVYEQYF,TGTGCCAGCAGCTTAGGGTCAGTCTACGAGCAGTACTTC
.,TRBV15,TRBJ1-2,TRBD1,CATSPGTEGNYGYTF,TGTGCCACCAGCCCCGGGACAGAAGGAAACTATGGCTACACCTTC
.,TRBV7-8,TRBJ2-5,TRBD1,CASSTRDRDFQETQYF,TGTGCCAGCAGCACCCGGGACAGGGACTTCCAAGAGACCCAGTACTTC
few,TRBV10-2,TRBJ1-4,TRBD1,CASSESGTEEKLFF,TGCGCCAGCAGTGAGTCTGGGACAGAAGAAAAACTGTTTTTT
.,TRBV5-1,TRBJ2-6,TRBD1,CASSTGQGMANGLTF,TGCGCCAGCAGCACCGGACAGGGGATGGCCAACGGCCTGACTTTC
.,TRBV28,TRBJ2-7,TRBD2,CASSSAGGGTPPYEQYF,TGTGCCAGCAGTTCAGCCGGGGGGGGGACACCTCCCTACGAGCAGTACTTC
.,TRBV19,TRBJ2-1,TRBD2,CASKKQSGLGVNEQFF,TGTGCCAGTAAAAAACAGTCGGGACTAGGGGTCAATGAGCAGTTCTTC
.,TRBV6-4,TRBJ2-3,.,CASSDTPGGADTQYF,TGTGCCAGCAGTGACACCCCTGGGGGCGCAGATACGCAGTATTTT
.,TRBV6-5,TRBJ2-7,.,CASSSGWSGQSYEQYF,TGTGCCAGCAGTTCTGGGTGGAGTGGACAGAGCTACGAGCAGTACTTC
.,TRBV5-1,TRBJ1-5,.,CASSLRGNQPQHF,TGCGCCAGCAGCTTAAGAGGGAATCAGCCCCAGCATTTT
.,TRBV5-1,TRBJ2-5,TRBD2,CASSPGTRGETQYF,TGCGCCAGCAGCCCCGGGACTAGGGGGGAGACCCAGTACTTC
.,TRBV28,TRBJ2-1,.,CASNAGSYNEQFF,TGTGCCAGCAATGCGGGCTCCTACAATGAGCAGTTCTTC
.,TRBV5-4,TRBJ2-7,.,CASSLEQASSSYEQYF,TGTGCCAGCAGCTTGGAGCAGGCATCGAGCTCCTACGAGCAGTACTTC
.,TRBV30,TRBJ2-5,.,CAWSKPRGYLVGAAQYF,TGTGCCTGGAGTAAACCACGAGGATACTTGGTAGGAGCGGCCCAGTACTTC
.,TRBV28,TRBJ2-7,TRBD1,CASSQTGVYEQYF,TGTGCCAGCAGCCAGACAGGGGTCTACGAGCAGTACTTC
.,TRBV5-4,TRBJ2-5,.,CASSHTGGEETQYF,TGTGCCAGCAGCCACACTGGTGGAGAAGAGACCCAGTACTTC
.,TRBV18,TRBJ1-1,.,CASSYDWNTEAFF,TGTGCCAGCTCGTACGACTGGAACACTGAAGCTTTCTTT
.,TRBV4-1,TRBJ2-7,TRBD1,CASSPTGGYSYEQYF,TGCGCCAGCAGCCCGACAGGGGGTTACTCCTACGAGCAGTACTTC
.,TRBV6-6,TRBJ2-1,TRBD1,CASSGQGDYNEQFF,TGTGCCAGCAGTGGGCAGGGGGACTACAATGAGCAGTTCTTC
.,TRBV11-2,TRBJ1-1,TRBD1,CASSPSRGRGAFF,TGTGCCAGCAGCCCCTCCAGGGGGCGAGGAGCTTTCTTT
.,TRBV19,TRBJ1-5,TRBD1,CASSSRTGGGSQPQHF,TGTGCCAGTAGTTCGAGGACAGGGGGCGGGAGTCAGCCCCAGCATTTT
.,TRBV10-3,TRBJ1-1,.,CATLGQPNTEAFF,TGTGCCACCCTTGGACAGCCGAACACTGAAGCTTTCTTT
.,TRBV30,TRBJ1-1,.,CAWSVSVDTEAFF,TGTGCCTGGAGTGTCTCTGTAGACACTGAAGCTTTCTTT
.,TRBV5-1,TRBJ2-7,.,CASSSRGGRGNYEQYF,TGCGCCAGCAGCTCTAGAGGGGGTAGAGGAAATTACGAGCAGTACTTC
.,TRBV7-9,TRBJ2-7,.,CSSSSVNPKQYF,TGTTCCAGCAGCAGCGTCAACCCGAAACAGTACTTC